The 18 T cell receptor beta chains below all came from one sample that was sequenced in a study of blood T cell repertoires in COVID-19. The table came from immunoSEQ multiplex PCR; TCRdb's copy has only in-frame clones and leaves some out. The sample records under 100,000 clones, more than 70% being singletons. The source material was peripheral blood. These TCRs come from a human donor in a cohort sampled during active COVID-19.

The chain couples TRBV6-6 to TRBJ1-1; D unresolved. CDR1 MNHNY and CDR2 SVGAGI come from the germline V gene (reference sequence). The CDR3 has 13 amino acids. V lost 2 bases, J lost 3 bases, and 7 bases lay in between. Written as DNA, the CDR3 is TGTGCCAGCAGTTACGCGCGGTACACTGAAGCTTTCTTT. This encodes CASSYARYTEAFF.

V usage is TRBV9 and J usage is TRBJ2-3; 8 bases are a match to TRBD1. The CDR3 totals 17 residues. V lost 0 bases to trimming and J lost 1 base; unmatched junction nucleotides: 7. Germline loops: CDR1 SGDLS, CDR2 YYNGEE. Here the CDR3 DNA reads TGTGCCAGCAGCGTAGATCCAGGGGGCAGGGGCACAGATACGCAGTATTTT. This gives the protein CASSVDPGGRGTDTQYF.

The chain combines TRBV7-9 with TRBJ1-5, with D possibly TRBD1 on 5 matching bases. Germline V CDR1 and CDR2: SEHNR, FQNEAQ (reference sequence). Deletions cut 5 bases from V and 9 bases from J, with 14 bases between. The CDR3 is made up of 13 amino acids. In DNA form, the CDR3 reads TGTGCCAGCAGCCAACTAAATCAGGGGCCCCAGCATTTT. Encoded protein: CASSQLNQGPQHF.

The chain combines TRBV7-9 with TRBJ2-7; 9 nucleotides align to TRBD1. V lost 6 bases, J lost 1 base, and 7 bases stayed unmatched. The CDR3 runs 15 residues. The germline CDR1 and CDR2 sequences are SEHNR and FQNEAQ (reference sequence). Here the CDR3 DNA reads TGTGCCAGCAGGTCGGGGACAGGGCTATCCTACGAGCAGTACTTC. This gives the protein CASRSGTGLSYEQYF. The full variable domain, with the rest looked up from reference TRBV7-9 and TRBJ2-7, is DTGVSQNPRHKITKRGQNVTFRCDPISEHNRLYWYRQTLGQGPEFLTYFQNEAQLEKSRLLSDRFSAERPKGSFSTLEIQRTEQGDSAMYLCASRSGTGLSYEQYFGPGTRLTVT.

This chain links TRBV4-2 with TRBJ1-1; 7 bases line up with TRBD1. This CDR3 spans 15 amino acids. V lost 5 bases, J lost 4 bases, and 10 bases stayed unmatched. Germline CDR1 LGHNA, CDR2 YNFKEQ. This CDR3 reads CASSSWDSGFTEAFF. DNA for the CDR3: TGTGCCAGCAGCTCATGGGACAGCGGCTTCACTGAAGCTTTCTTT.

The chain links TRBV20-1 to TRBJ2-1; D gene unclear. V lost 3 bases and J 10 bases, leaving 13 bases between the germline ends. Germline CDR1 and CDR2: DFQATT and SNEGSKA (reference sequence). This CDR3 comprises 12 residues. CDR3 protein: CSASPNSREQFF. CDR3 DNA: TGCAGTGCTAGTCCGAATAGTCGCGAGCAGTTCTTC.

J is TRBJ2-6 and V is TRBV27, with a possible D match to TRBD2 (6 bases). Germline V gene lookup returns CDR1 MNHEY and CDR2 SMNVEV (reference sequence). V lost 2 bases to trimming and J lost 1 base, with 6 bases between them. This CDR3 contains 15 residues. CDR3 nucleotides: TGTGCCAGCAGTTTAGGAGGGTCTGGGGCCAACGTCCTGACTTTC. This encodes CASSLGGSGANVLTF.

In this sample, this clone turned up a few times. The V and J genes are TRBV5-6 and TRBJ1-5; maybe TRBD1 (5 bases). CDR3 length: 16 amino acids. Germline lookup yields CDR1 SGHDT and CDR2 YYEEEE. Trimming took 1 base from V and 5 from J, leaving 16 bases between them. CDR3 nucleotide sequence: TGTGCCAGCAGCTTGCAACGGGCAGGGCCAGATCAGCCCCAGCATTTT. This encodes CASSLQRAGPDQPQHF.

This clone showed up just once. Written as DNA, the CDR3 is TGTGCCAGCAGCTTAGGACAGGATGGTGGCTACACCTTC. It yields the protein CASSLGQDGGYTF. This rearrangement joins TRBV5-6 to TRBJ1-2; 7 positions agree with TRBD1. Unmatched junction bases numbered 5, after V lost 2 bases and J lost 7 bases. CDR1 is SGHDT and CDR2 is YYEEEE in the germline V gene. CDR3 size: 13 residues.

The chain is built from TRBV15 and TRBJ2-7; D is possibly TRBD2 (6 bases). Germline-derived CDR1 and CDR2 are LNHNV and YYDKDF (reference sequence). Trimming shortened V by 9 bases and J by 1 base, and 13 bases separated the two germline ends. There are 13 residues in the CDR3. CDR3 sequence reads: CATPPGGSYEQYF. As DNA, the CDR3 is TGTGCCACACCACCTGGAGGGTCCTACGAGCAGTACTTC.

The chain carries TRBV27 and TRBJ2-7, with 8 bases aligning to TRBD1. Per germline, CDR1 MNHEY and CDR2 SMNVEV (reference sequence). V was clipped by 7 bases and J by 0 bases; unmatched bases: 5. The CDR3 covers 14 residues. CDR3 sequence reads: CASTWGTGSYEQYF. Written as DNA, the CDR3 is TGTGCCAGCACTTGGGGGACAGGCTCCTACGAGCAGTACTTC.

The V gene is TRBV6-2 or TRBV6-3, the J gene TRBJ2-7; TRBD2 is a possible D gene (6 bases). The CDR3 has 15 amino acids. The germline V and J ends were trimmed by 6 bases and 2 bases, with 17 bases remaining between them. Looked up from germline, CDR1 is MNHEY and CDR2 is SVGEGT. The CDR3 here is CASSILALLPYEQYF. The CDR3 DNA is TGTGCCAGCAGCATACTAGCCCTACTCCCCTACGAGCAGTACTTC.

The chain links TRBV30 to TRBJ1-2; 7 nucleotides line up with TRBD1. With 1 base clipped from V and 4 bases from J, the junction kept 6 bases outside the gene matches. Germline CDR1 is GTSNPN and CDR2 is SVGIG (reference sequence). The CDR3 runs to 14 residues. The CDR3 here is CAWSAGTAPYGYTF. The DNA for the CDR3 is TGTGCCTGGAGTGCCGGGACAGCGCCCTATGGCTACACCTTC. Variable domain in full (rest from reference TRBV30 and TRBJ1-2): SQTIHQWPATLVQPVGSPLSLECTVEGTSNPNLYWYRQAAGRGLQLLFYSVGIGQISSEVPQNLSASRPQDRQFILSSKKLLLSDSGFYLCAWSAGTAPYGYTFGSGTRLTVV.

The CDR3 spells CSATDPPSSYNEQFF. CDR3 nucleotides: TGCAGTGCTACTGACCCCCCGAGCTCCTACAATGAGCAGTTCTTC. The chain carries TRBV20-1 and TRBJ2-1; D gene ambiguous. This CDR3 has 15 amino acids. Germline lookup yields CDR1 DFQATT and CDR2 SNEGSKA (reference sequence). V gave up 4 bases and J gave up 0 bases, with 13 bases separating them.

The chain is built from TRBV5-4 and TRBJ1-6; 7 nucleotides line up with TRBD1. Trimming at V came to 2 bases and at J to 5 bases, leaving 7 bases not matched to a gene. This CDR3 has 16 amino acids. Germline lookup yields CDR1 SGHNT and CDR2 YYREEE (reference sequence). CDR3 loop: CASSFARDSHNSPLHF. Here the CDR3 DNA reads TGTGCCAGCAGCTTCGCGCGGGACAGCCATAATTCACCCCTCCACTTT.

This clone was observed once. The chain joins TRBV7-9 to TRBJ2-3; D unresolved. Looked up from germline, CDR1 is SEHNR and CDR2 is FQNEAQ (reference sequence). Trimming took off 6 bases at V and 0 bases at J, with 13 bases between the two ends. The CDR3 covers 15 residues. CDR3 coding DNA: TGTGCCAGCAGGTCCTTCACACCTAGCACAGATACGCAGTATTTT. This gives the protein CASRSFTPSTDTQYF.

V usage is TRBV18 and J usage is TRBJ2-7; no reliable D call. V was pared by 6 bases and J by 6 bases, with 15 bases between. Germline V lookup: CDR1 KGHSH, CDR2 LQKENI. CDR3 length: 13 residues. The CDR3 loop is CASSSAGPLEQYF. In nucleotides, the CDR3 is TGTGCCAGCTCGTCGGCAGGCCCCCTCGAGCAGTACTTC.

J is TRBJ1-1 and V is TRBV6-1; TRBD1 aligns across 7 bases. Germline V gives CDR1 MNHNS, CDR2 SASEGT. The V and J ends lost 2 bases and 5 bases, in that order; junction bases with no gene match: 11. The CDR3 sequence is 16 residues long. The CDR3 sequence: CASSEMLGRGDTEAFF. The CDR3, as DNA: TGTGCCAGCAGTGAAATGCTTGGCAGGGGGGATACTGAAGCTTTCTTT.